The rows below give T cell receptor beta chains drawn from one sample of a study of blood T cell repertoires in COVID-19. Using immunoSEQ multiplex PCR, the repertoire was profiled, and TCRdb retains in-frame clones only, with some absent. Among 150,000 to 200,000 clones listed, 60% to 85% were seen once. Sequencing input: peripheral blood. Receptors originate from a man aged 60 to 69 with acute or convalescent COVID-19. CDR3s include the opening cysteine and the closing phenylalanine or tryptophan. Fields, in order: clone size, D gene, J gene, CDR3 length, V gene, CDR3 protein, CDR3 DNA. D genes are given only for firm matches. Clone size is not always given. Where it is, it says once, few, many or a class for expanded clones.

.	TRBD2	TRBJ2-4	13	TRBV2	CASSPRGALIQYF	TGTGCCAGCAGTCCGCGGGGGGCCCTAATTCAGTACTTC
.	TRBD1	TRBJ1-3	14	TRBV6-1	CASSPDRGGNTIYF	TGTGCCAGCAGCCCGGACAGGGGCGGAAACACCATATATTTT
.	TRBD1	TRBJ2-7	17	TRBV2	CASSEALLGTATYEQYF	TGTGCCAGCAGTGAAGCGCTTCTGGGGACAGCTACCTACGAGCAGTACTTC
few	.	TRBJ1-1	14	TRBV6-5	CASLPPGAHTEAFF	TGTGCCAGCCTCCCCCCAGGGGCGCACACTGAAGCTTTCTTT
.	TRBD1	TRBJ1-5	15	TRBV6-5	CASSLLTGSDQPQHF	TGTGCCAGCAGTTTACTGACAGGGAGCGATCAGCCCCAGCATTTT
.	TRBD2	TRBJ2-1	17	TRBV4-1	CASSSRVSGGIYNEQFF	TGCGCCAGCAGCTCAAGGGTTAGCGGGGGGATCTACAATGAGCAGTTCTTC
.	TRBD1	TRBJ2-7	15	TRBV5-1	CASSLYTDRGYEQYF	TGCGCCAGCAGCTTGTATACTGACAGGGGCTACGAGCAGTACTTC
once	.	TRBJ2-3	15	TRBV11-3	CASSPLTQGTDTQYF	TGTGCCAGCAGCCCTTTGACTCAAGGCACAGATACGCAGTATTTT
.	.	TRBJ1-2	12	TRBV19	CASSIQGDGYTF	TGTGCCAGTAGTATCCAGGGCGATGGCTACACCTTC
once	TRBD1	TRBJ2-5	15	TRBV11-2	CASSLGGQGQETQYF	TGTGCCAGCAGCTTAGGGGGACAGGGCCAAGAGACCCAGTACTTC
.	TRBD1	TRBJ1-5	14	TRBV28	CASSSGGGNQPQHF	TGTGCCAGCAGTTCAGGGGGAGGCAATCAGCCCCAGCATTTT
.	.	TRBJ2-1	13	TRBV9	CASSVVTDNEQFF	TGTGCCAGCAGCGTAGTTACTGATAATGAGCAGTTCTTC
.	TRBD2	TRBJ2-7	16	TRBV5-1	CASSLGPTSGGYEQYF	TGCGCCAGCAGCTTGGGGCCGACTAGCGGGGGGTACGAGCAGTACTTC
.	.	TRBJ1-1	13	TRBV7-2	CASSPRPPIETFF	TGTGCCAGCAGCCCTAGGCCCCCCATCGAAACTTTCTTT
.	TRBD1	TRBJ1-2	13	TRBV19	CASSVGTVNGYTF	TGTGCCAGTAGTGTCGGGACAGTCAATGGCTACACCTTC
.	.	TRBJ1-5	15	TRBV4-2	CASSQDGQFNQPQHF	TGTGCCAGCAGCCAAGATGGGCAGTTCAATCAGCCCCAGCATTTT
.	TRBD1	TRBJ1-2	13	TRBV11-1	CASSPGTAGGYTF	TGTGCCAGCAGCCCCGGGACAGCCGGGGGCTACACCTTC
.	TRBD1	TRBJ1-2	15	TRBV5-4	CASSPPSGQVYGYTF	TGTGCCAGCAGCCCCCCATCGGGACAGGTCTATGGCTACACCTTC
.	.	TRBJ1-4	18	TRBV9	CASSSPRGLIATNEKLFF	TGTGCCAGCAGCTCCCCGCGGGGATTGATTGCAACTAATGAAAAACTGTTTTTT
.	.	TRBJ2-7	13	TRBV12-3/TRBV12-4	CASSSPGEHEQYF	TGTGCCAGCAGTTCGCCAGGGGAGCACGAGCAGTACTTC
many	.	TRBJ2-7	14	TRBV18	CASSGPEQDYEQYF	TGTGCCAGCTCAGGGCCGGAACAGGATTACGAGCAGTACTTC
.	TRBD1	TRBJ2-7	16	TRBV30	CAWGQGVLVSSYEQYF	TGTGCCTGGGGACAGGGGGTACTTGTTTCCTCCTACGAGCAGTACTTC
.	.	TRBJ2-2	12	TRBV12-3/TRBV12-4	CAMNIYTGELFF	TGTGCCATGAACATCTACACCGGGGAGCTGTTTTTT
.	.	TRBJ2-3	12	TRBV29-1	CSVEELGDTQYF	TGCAGCGTTGAAGAGCTAGGAGATACGCAGTATTTT
.	TRBD2	TRBJ2-1	15	TRBV30	CAWSSPSGSYNEQFF	TGTGCCTGGAGTTCGCCTAGCGGCTCCTACAATGAGCAGTTCTTC
.	TRBD1	TRBJ2-7	17	TRBV11-2	CASSLGHAGTEDHEQYF	TGTGCCAGCAGCCTGGGGCATGCCGGGACAGAGGACCACGAGCAGTACTTC
.	.	TRBJ2-7	15	TRBV6-1	CASSEGQGGVYEQYF	TGTGCCAGCAGTGAAGGACAAGGGGGAGTCTACGAGCAGTACTTC
.	TRBD1	TRBJ2-7	13	TRBV6-5	CASSADRGYEQYF	TGTGCCAGCAGCGCAGACAGGGGTTACGAGCAGTACTTC
.	TRBD1	TRBJ1-5	16	TRBV19	CASSIGSRGGNQPQHF	TGTGCCAGTAGTATAGGAAGCAGGGGGGGCAATCAGCCCCAGCATTTT
.	.	TRBJ2-7	13	TRBV30	CAWNRGGSYEQYF	TGTGCCTGGAACAGGGGGGGCTCCTACGAGCAGTACTTC
.	.	TRBJ2-5	14	TRBV4-2	CASSQGEDQETQYF	TGTGCCAGCAGCCAAGGGGAGGACCAAGAGACCCAGTACTTC
.	.	TRBJ2-7	11	TRBV6-6	CASRNFYEQYF	TGTGCCAGCAGAAACTTCTACGAGCAGTACTTC
.	.	TRBJ1-2	15	TRBV3-1/TRBV3-2	CASSQGQQANYGYTF	TGTGCCAGCAGCCAAGGACAGCAAGCTAACTATGGCTACACCTTC
.	.	TRBJ2-3	16	TRBV5-1	CASSLGDRGTTDTQYF	TGCGCCAGCAGCTTGGGAGACCGCGGAACCACAGATACGCAGTATTTT
few	.	TRBJ1-2	15	TRBV7-8	CASSRGEVQNYGYTF	TGTGCCAGCAGCCGAGGGGAGGTGCAGAACTATGGCTACACCTTC
.	TRBD1	TRBJ1-1	15	TRBV3-1/TRBV3-2	CASRADRGLGTEAFF	TGTGCCAGCAGGGCGGACAGGGGGCTAGGCACTGAAGCTTTCTTT
.	.	TRBJ1-2	18	TRBV6-1	CASSELPTGYSSNYGYTF	TGTGCCAGCAGTGAACTCCCGACAGGATATAGTTCTAACTATGGCTACACCTTC
.	.	TRBJ1-5	13	TRBV5-5	CASSLLAPEPQHF	TGTGCCAGCAGCCTGCTTGCCCCGGAGCCCCAGCATTTT
.	.	TRBJ1-2	13	TRBV19	CASRETAGYGYTF	TGTGCCAGTAGGGAGACAGCGGGCTATGGCTACACCTTC
.	.	TRBJ1-2	13	TRBV5-4	CASSSRGAGGYTF	TGTGCCAGCAGCTCCCGGGGGGCCGGGGGCTACACCTTC